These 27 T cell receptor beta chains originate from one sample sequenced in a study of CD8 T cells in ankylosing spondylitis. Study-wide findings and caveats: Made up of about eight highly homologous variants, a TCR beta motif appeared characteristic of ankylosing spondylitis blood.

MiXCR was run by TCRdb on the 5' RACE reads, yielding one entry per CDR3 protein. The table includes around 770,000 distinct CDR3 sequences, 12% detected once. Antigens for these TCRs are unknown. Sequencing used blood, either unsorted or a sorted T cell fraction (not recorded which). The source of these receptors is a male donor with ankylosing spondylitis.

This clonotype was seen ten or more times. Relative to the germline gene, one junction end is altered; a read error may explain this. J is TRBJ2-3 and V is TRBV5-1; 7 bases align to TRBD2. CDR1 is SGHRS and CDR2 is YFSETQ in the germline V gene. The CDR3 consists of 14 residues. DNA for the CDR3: TGTGCCAGCAGCCTAGGCGGGAGAACAGATACGCAGTATTTT. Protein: CASSLGGRTDTQYF. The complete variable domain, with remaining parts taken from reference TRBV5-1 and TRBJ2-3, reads KAGVTQTPRYLIKTRGQQVTLSCSPISGHRSVSWYQQTPGQGLQFLFEYFSETQRNKGNFPGRFSGRQFSNSRSEMNVSTLELGDSALYLCASSLGGRTDTQYFGPGTRLTVL.

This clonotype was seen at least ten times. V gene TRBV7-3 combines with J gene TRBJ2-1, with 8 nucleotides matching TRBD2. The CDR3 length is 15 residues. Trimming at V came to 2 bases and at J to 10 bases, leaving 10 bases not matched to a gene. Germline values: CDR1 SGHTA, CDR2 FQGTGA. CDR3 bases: TGTGCCAGCAGCTTATCTGGACCGGGGGGGAGCGAGCAGTTCTTC. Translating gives CASSLSGPGGSEQFF. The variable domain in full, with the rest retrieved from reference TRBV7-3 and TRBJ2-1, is GAGVSQTPSNKVTEKGKYVELRCDPISGHTALYWYRQSLGQGPEFLIYFQGTGAADDSGLPNDRFFAVRPEGSVSTLKIQRTERGDSAVYLCASSLSGPGGSEQFFGPGTRLTVL.

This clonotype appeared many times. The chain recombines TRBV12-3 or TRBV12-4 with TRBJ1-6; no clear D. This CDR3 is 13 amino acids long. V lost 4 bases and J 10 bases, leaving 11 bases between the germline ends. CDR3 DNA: TGTGCCAGCAGTTCCGCGGCGGAATCACCCCTCCACTTT. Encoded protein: CASSSAAESPLHF.

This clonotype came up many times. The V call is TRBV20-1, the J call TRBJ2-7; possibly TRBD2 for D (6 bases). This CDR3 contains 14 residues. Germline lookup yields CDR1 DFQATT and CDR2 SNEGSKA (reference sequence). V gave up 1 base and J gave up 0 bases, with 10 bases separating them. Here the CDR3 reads CSARVAASSYEQYF. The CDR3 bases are TGCAGTGCTAGAGTAGCGGCCAGCTCCTACGAGCAGTACTTC.

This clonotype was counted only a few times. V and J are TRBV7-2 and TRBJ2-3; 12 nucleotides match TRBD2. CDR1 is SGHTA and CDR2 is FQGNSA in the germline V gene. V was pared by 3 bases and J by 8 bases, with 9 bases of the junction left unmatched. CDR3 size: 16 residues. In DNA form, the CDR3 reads TGTGCCAGCAGCTTGGGCCTAGCGGGGGGGCGGGGTACGCAGTATTTT. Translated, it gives CASSLGLAGGRGTQYF.

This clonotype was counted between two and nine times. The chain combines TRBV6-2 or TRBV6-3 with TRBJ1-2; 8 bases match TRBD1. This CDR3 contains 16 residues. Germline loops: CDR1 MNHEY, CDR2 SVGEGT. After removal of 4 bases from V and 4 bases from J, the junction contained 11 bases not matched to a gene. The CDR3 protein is CASSSLTGAEIYGYTF. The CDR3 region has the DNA TGTGCCAGCAGTTCCCTGACAGGGGCAGAAATCTATGGCTACACCTTC.

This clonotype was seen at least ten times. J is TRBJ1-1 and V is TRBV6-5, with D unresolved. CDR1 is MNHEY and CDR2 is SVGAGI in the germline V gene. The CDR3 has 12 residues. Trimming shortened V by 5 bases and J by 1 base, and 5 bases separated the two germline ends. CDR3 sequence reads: CASSRKNTEAFF. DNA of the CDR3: TGTGCCAGCAGTCGAAAGAACACTGAAGCTTTCTTT.

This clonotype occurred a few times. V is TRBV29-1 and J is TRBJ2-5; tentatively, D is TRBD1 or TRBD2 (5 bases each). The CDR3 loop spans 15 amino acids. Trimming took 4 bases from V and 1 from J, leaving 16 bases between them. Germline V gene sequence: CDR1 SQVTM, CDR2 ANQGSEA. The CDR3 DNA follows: TGCAGCGTTGCTCCCAGGCTCGGGGCCCAAGAGACCCAGTACTTC. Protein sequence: CSVAPRLGAQETQYF. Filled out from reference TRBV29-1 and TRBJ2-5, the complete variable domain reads SAVISQKPSRDICQRGTSLTIQCQVDSQVTMMFWYRQQPGQSLTLIATANQGSEATYESGFVIDKFPISRPNLTFSTLTVSNMSPEDSSIYLCSVAPRLGAQETQYFGPGTRLLVL.

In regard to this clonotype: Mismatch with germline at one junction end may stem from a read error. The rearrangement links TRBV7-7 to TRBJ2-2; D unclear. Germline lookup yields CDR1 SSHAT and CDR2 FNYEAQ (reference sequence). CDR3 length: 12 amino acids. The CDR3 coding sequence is TGTGCTAGCAGCCCTTTGTACGGGGAGCTGTTTTTT. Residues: CASSPLYGELFF.

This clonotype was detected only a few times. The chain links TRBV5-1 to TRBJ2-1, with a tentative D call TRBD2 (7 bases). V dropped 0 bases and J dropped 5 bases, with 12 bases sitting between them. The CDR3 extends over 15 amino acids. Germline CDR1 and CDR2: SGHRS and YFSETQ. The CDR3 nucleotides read TGCGCCAGCAGCTTGGGCGGGGGCTGGGACAATGAGCAGTTCTTC. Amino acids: CASSLGGGWDNEQFF.

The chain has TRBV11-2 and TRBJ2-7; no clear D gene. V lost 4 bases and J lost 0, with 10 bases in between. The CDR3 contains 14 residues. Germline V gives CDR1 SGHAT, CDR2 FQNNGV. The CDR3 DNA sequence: TGTGCCAGCAGCTCAGGACGCCTCTCCTACGAGCAGTACTTC. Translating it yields CASSSGRLSYEQYF.

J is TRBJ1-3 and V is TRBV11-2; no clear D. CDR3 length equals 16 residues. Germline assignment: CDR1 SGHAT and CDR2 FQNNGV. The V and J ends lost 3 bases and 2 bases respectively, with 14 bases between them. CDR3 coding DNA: TGTGCCAGCAGCTTGAGGTCCGCCCCTACTGGAAACACCATATATTTT. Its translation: CASSLRSAPTGNTIYF. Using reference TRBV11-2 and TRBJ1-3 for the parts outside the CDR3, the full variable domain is EAGVAQSPRYKIIEKRQSVAFWCNPISGHATLYWYQQILGQGPKLLIQFQNNGVVDDSQLPKDRFSAERLKGVDSTLKIQPAKLEDSAVYLCASSLRSAPTGNTIYFGEGSWLTVV.

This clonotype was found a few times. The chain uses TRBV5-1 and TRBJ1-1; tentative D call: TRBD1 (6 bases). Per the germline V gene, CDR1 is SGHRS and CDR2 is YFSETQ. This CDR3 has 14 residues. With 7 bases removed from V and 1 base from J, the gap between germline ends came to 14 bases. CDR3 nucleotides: TGCGCCAGCTCACCGGGACACGAGAACACTGAAGCTTTCTTT. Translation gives CASSPGHENTEAFF.

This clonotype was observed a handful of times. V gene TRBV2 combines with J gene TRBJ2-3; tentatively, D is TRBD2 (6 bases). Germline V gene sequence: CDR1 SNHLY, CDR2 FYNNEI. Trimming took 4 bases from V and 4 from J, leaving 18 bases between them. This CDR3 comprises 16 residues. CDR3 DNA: TGTGCCAGCAGTGTTCGTGCGGGACTTACGGCAGATACGCAGTATTTT. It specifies CASSVRAGLTADTQYF.

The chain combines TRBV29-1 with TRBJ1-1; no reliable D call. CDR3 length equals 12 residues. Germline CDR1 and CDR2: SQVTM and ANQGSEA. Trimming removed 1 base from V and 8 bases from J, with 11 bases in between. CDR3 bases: TGCAGCGTTGAAGTCCCGCGAAGCGAAGCTTTCTTT. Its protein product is CSVEVPRSEAFF.

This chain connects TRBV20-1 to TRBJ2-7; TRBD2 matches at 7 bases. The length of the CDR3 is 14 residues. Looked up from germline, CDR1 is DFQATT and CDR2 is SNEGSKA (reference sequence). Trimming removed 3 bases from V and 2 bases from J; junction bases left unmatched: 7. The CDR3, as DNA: TGCAGTGCTAGCCTGCTAGCGGACCCCTACGAGCAGTACTTC. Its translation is CSASLLADPYEQYF.

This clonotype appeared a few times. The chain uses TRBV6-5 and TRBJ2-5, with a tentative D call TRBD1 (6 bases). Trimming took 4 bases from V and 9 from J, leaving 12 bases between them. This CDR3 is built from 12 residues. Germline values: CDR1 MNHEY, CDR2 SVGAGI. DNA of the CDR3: TGTGCCAGCAGTTCTAGGGGGTTATCCCAGTACTTC. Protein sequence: CASSSRGLSQYF.

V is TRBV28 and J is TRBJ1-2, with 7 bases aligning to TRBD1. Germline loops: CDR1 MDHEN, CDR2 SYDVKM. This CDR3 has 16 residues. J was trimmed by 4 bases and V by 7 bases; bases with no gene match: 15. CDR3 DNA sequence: TGTGCCAGCACCCTCCCCGGGACAGAAAGAATCTATGGCTACACCTTC. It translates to CASTLPGTERIYGYTF.

This chain's CDR3 is CASNLVRGNTEAFF. DNA for the CDR3: TGCGCCAGCAACCTAGTAAGGGGGAACACTGAAGCTTTCTTT. The chain joins TRBV10-1 to TRBJ1-1; perhaps TRBD1 as D (5 bases). The CDR3 is 14 amino acids. The germline V gene has CDR1 WNHNN and CDR2 SYGVQD (reference sequence). V dropped 7 bases and J dropped 1 base, with 13 bases sitting between them.

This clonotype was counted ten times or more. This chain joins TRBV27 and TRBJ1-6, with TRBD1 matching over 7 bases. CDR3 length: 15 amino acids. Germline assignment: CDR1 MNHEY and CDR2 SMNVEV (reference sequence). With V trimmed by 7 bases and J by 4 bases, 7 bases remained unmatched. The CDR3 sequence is CASTPTGQYNSPLHF. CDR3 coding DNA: TGTGCCAGCACACCAACGGGACAGTATAATTCACCCCTCCACTTT.

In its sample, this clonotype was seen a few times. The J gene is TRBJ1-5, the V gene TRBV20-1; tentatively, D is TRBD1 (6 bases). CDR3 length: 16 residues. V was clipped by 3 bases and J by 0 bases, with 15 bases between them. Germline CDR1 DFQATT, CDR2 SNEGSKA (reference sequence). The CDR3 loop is CSARGGALYSNQPQHF. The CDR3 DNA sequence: TGCAGTGCTAGGGGGGGGGCTTTATATAGCAATCAGCCCCAGCATTTT.

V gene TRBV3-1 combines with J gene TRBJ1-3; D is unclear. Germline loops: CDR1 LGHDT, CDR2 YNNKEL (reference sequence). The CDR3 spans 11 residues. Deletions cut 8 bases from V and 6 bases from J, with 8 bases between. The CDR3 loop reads CASRRANTIYF. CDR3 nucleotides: TGTGCCAGCCGAAGGGCAAACACCATATATTTT.

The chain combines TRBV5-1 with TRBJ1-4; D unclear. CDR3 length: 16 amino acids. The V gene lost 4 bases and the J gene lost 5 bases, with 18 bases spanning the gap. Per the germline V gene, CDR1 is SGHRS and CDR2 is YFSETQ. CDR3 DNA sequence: TGCGCCAGCAGCAGAGACGGGCGGCCGATAAATGAAAAACTGTTTTTT. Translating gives CASSRDGRPINEKLFF. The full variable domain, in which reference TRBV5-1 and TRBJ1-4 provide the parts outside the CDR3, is KAGVTQTPRYLIKTRGQQVTLSCSPISGHRSVSWYQQTPGQGLQFLFEYFSETQRNKGNFPGRFSGRQFSNSRSEMNVSTLELGDSALYLCASSRDGRPINEKLFFGSGTQLSVL.

The CDR3 sequence is CSARRTSGSGEQYF. CDR3 DNA: TGCAGTGCTAGGAGGACTAGCGGGAGTGGCGAGCAGTACTTC. The chain links TRBV20-1 to TRBJ2-7; 13 nucleotides align to TRBD2. Germline lookup yields CDR1 DFQATT and CDR2 SNEGSKA (reference sequence). The CDR3 is made up of 14 amino acids. J was trimmed by 6 bases and V by 3 bases; bases with no gene match: 5.

The CDR3 loop is CSARFPNSGNTIYF. Written as DNA, the CDR3 is TGCAGTGCTAGGTTCCCGAACTCTGGAAACACCATATATTTT. The chain uses TRBV20-1 and TRBJ1-3; unclear D gene. Germline V gives CDR1 DFQATT, CDR2 SNEGSKA (reference sequence). The CDR3 totals 14 residues. The V end was cut by 3 bases, the J end by 0 bases, with 9 bases between.

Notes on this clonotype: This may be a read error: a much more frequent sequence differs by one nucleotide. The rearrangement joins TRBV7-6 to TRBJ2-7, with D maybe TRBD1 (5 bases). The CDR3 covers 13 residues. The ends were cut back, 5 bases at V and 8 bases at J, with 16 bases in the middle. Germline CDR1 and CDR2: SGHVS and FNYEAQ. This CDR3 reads CASSGHFLDKQYF. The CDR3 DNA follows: TGTGCCAGCAGCGGACACTTTTTGGACAAGCAGTACTTC.

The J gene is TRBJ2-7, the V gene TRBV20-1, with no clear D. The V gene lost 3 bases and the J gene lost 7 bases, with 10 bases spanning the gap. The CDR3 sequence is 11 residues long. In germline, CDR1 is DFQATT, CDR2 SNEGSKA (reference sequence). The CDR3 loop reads CSASVTAEQYF. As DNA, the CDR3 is TGCAGTGCTAGTGTTACGGCAGAGCAGTACTTC.